This passage covers 31 T cell receptor beta chains from one sample sequenced in a study of blood T cell repertoires in COVID-19. Clones were read by immunoSEQ multiplex PCR, and TCRdb kept only the in-frame ones, dropping some. The data show approximately 100,000 clones, 85% seen once. The specimen sequenced was peripheral blood. Source of these receptors: a human donor in a cohort sampled during active COVID-19.

The gene calls are TRBV11-1 and TRBJ2-5; D perhaps matches TRBD2 (5 bases). Germline V gene lookup returns CDR1 SGHAT and CDR2 FQDESV (reference sequence). Trimming left V 5 bases short and J 0 bases short, with 10 bases between. This CDR3 spans 14 amino acids. CDR3 nucleotide sequence: TGTGCCAGCAGCCCCCGGGATAACCAAGAGACCCAGTACTTC. Translation: CASSPRDNQETQYF.

The V and J genes are TRBV28 and TRBJ2-3; 10 bases line up with TRBD2. V trimming: 1 base; J trimming: 2 bases; junction bases outside the gene matches: 3. CDR3 size: 16 residues. CDR1 MDHEN and CDR2 SYDVKM come from the germline V gene. The CDR3 sequence is CASSLSGLALTDTQYF. CDR3 coding DNA: TGTGCCAGCAGTTTATCGGGACTAGCGCTCACAGATACGCAGTATTTT.

The gene calls are TRBV4-1 and TRBJ1-1, with D possibly matching TRBD1 (6 bases). Germline V gene lookup returns CDR1 MGHRA and CDR2 YSYEKL. With 6 bases removed from V and 0 bases from J, the gap between germline ends came to 17 bases. This CDR3 has 16 amino acids. The CDR3 loop is CASSRQGLEMNTEAFF. The DNA of the CDR3 is TGCGCCAGCAGTCGGCAGGGGCTCGAAATGAACACTGAAGCTTTCTTT.

The rearrangement joins TRBV7-2 to TRBJ2-3; 14 nucleotides line up with TRBD2. Trimming cost V 5 bases and J 5 bases; bases outside gene matches: 3. CDR3 length: 15 amino acids. CDR1 and CDR2 from the germline V gene are SGHTA and FQGNSA. CDR3 DNA sequence: TGTGCCAGCAGCGTGGGACTAGCGGGGGTAGATACGCAGTATTTT. It encodes CASSVGLAGVDTQYF.

CDR3 nucleotide sequence: TGTGCCAGCAGCGGGTCCTGGGAGGCCTACGAGCAGTACTTC. It yields the protein CASSGSWEAYEQYF. The V gene is TRBV9, the J gene TRBJ2-7; TRBD2 is a possible D gene (6 bases). Germline V CDR1 and CDR2: SGDLS, YYNGEE. This CDR3 contains 14 residues. V shed 3 bases and J shed 2 bases, with 12 bases lying between them.

The chain carries TRBV6-6 and TRBJ2-5; a possible D gene is TRBD1 (7 bases). The CDR3 runs to 16 residues. Trimming stripped 7 bases from V and 5 bases from J, with 23 bases between. Germline assignment: CDR1 MNHNY and CDR2 SVGAGI (reference sequence). The CDR3 DNA sequence: TGTGCCAGCACGGGGGCCTCGACTAGGGGGCAGGAGACCCAGTACTTC. It specifies CASTGASTRGQETQYF.

V gene TRBV5-1 combines with J gene TRBJ2-1, with D possibly matching TRBD2 (5 bases). The CDR3 spans 15 residues. The V gene lost 0 bases and the J gene lost 3 bases, with 10 bases spanning the gap. Germline V gene data show CDR1 as SGHRS and CDR2 as YFSETQ. CDR3: CASSLDTSGYNEQFF. The CDR3 DNA reads TGCGCCAGCAGCTTGGATACTAGTGGCTACAATGAGCAGTTCTTC. The full variable domain, completed using reference TRBV5-1 and TRBJ2-1, is KAGVTQTPRYLIKTRGQQVTLSCSPISGHRSVSWYQQTPGQGLQFLFEYFSETQRNKGNFPGRFSGRQFSNSRSEMNVSTLELGDSALYLCASSLDTSGYNEQFFGPGTRLTVL.

This chain connects TRBV29-1 to TRBJ2-2, with 7 bases aligning to TRBD2. CDR1 SQVTM and CDR2 ANQGSEA come from the germline V gene. Trimming at V came to 4 bases and at J to 4 bases, leaving 12 bases not matched to a gene. The CDR3 runs to 16 residues. CDR3 region: CSVVLAAYGGTGELFF. CDR3 DNA sequence: TGCAGCGTTGTTCTAGCGGCCTACGGCGGCACCGGGGAGCTGTTTTTT.

The CDR3 here is CASSREQGAGQPQHF. CDR3 DNA sequence: TGTGCCAGCAGCCGTGAACAGGGGGCAGGGCAGCCCCAGCATTTT. The chain uses TRBV7-2 and TRBJ1-5; 9 positions match TRBD1. Losses at the gene ends were 5 bases for V and 7 bases for J; bases not matched to a gene: 9. Germline CDR1 SGHTA, CDR2 FQGNSA. CDR3 length: 15 amino acids. Full variable domain (remainder filled in from reference TRBV7-2 and TRBJ1-5): GAGVSQSPSNKVTEKGKDVELRCDPISGHTALYWYRQSLGQGLEFLIYFQGNSAPDKSGLPSDRFSAERTGGSVSTLTIQRTQQEDSAVYLCASSREQGAGQPQHFGDGTRLSIL.

The chain's CDR3 is CASSQEGGYGNSPLHF. The CDR3, as DNA: TGTGCCAGCAGCCAAGAAGGGGGCTACGGTAATTCACCCCTCCACTTT. The rearrangement uses TRBV4-2 and TRBJ1-6; 7 bases map to TRBD1. The germline gives CDR1 LGHNA, CDR2 YNFKEQ. Trimming removed 0 bases from V and 6 bases from J; junction bases left unmatched: 5. This CDR3 is 16 amino acids long.

This clone was observed a handful of times. This chain joins TRBV7-9 and TRBJ1-6; maybe TRBD1 (6 bases). Germline CDR1 reads SEHNR; CDR2 reads FQNEAQ (reference sequence). Deletions cut 4 bases from V and 13 bases from J, with 8 bases between. This CDR3 is built from 11 residues. CDR3 residues: CASSSQGPLHF. CDR3 coding DNA: TGTGCCAGCAGCTCCCAGGGGCCCCTCCACTTT.

The J gene is TRBJ2-5, the V gene TRBV6-5, with a weak D call TRBD2 (5 bases). Germline V lookup: CDR1 MNHEY, CDR2 SVGAGI. This CDR3 comprises 13 residues. Trimming stripped 6 bases from V and 5 bases from J, with 13 bases between. The CDR3, as DNA: TGTGCCAGCAGCCGTGACCGGAGGGAGACCCAGTACTTC. This gives the protein CASSRDRRETQYF.

The rearrangement uses TRBV7-9 and TRBJ1-2; TRBD1 agrees at 8 bases. The CDR3 runs to 13 residues. CDR1 is SEHNR, CDR2 FQNEAQ, per germline (reference sequence). V was clipped by 3 bases and J by 3 bases; unmatched bases: 0. The CDR3: CASSLDRDYGYTF. CDR3 sequence (DNA): TGTGCCAGCAGCTTGGACAGGGACTATGGCTACACCTTC.

The rearrangement uses TRBV2 and TRBJ2-5, with D unclear. Trimming took 4 bases from V and 0 from J, leaving 3 bases between them. The CDR3 length is 12 residues. CDR1 SNHLY and CDR2 FYNNEI come from the germline V gene. CDR3 amino acids: CASSAYQETQYF. The CDR3 DNA reads TGTGCCAGCAGTGCGTACCAAGAGACCCAGTACTTC.

The chain is built from TRBV7-6 and TRBJ2-7, with 7 bases aligning to TRBD1. Germline V CDR1 and CDR2: SGHVS, FNYEAQ. The CDR3 length is 17 residues. The ends lost 1 base at V and 1 base at J; junction bases unmatched: 10. The CDR3 spells CASSLGGGRQGSYEQYF. DNA of the CDR3: TGTGCCAGCAGCTTAGGAGGGGGAAGACAGGGTTCCTACGAGCAGTACTTC.

This clone was recorded once. The V call is TRBV11-2, the J call TRBJ2-5; maybe TRBD2 (6 bases). V was shortened by 1 base and J by 1 base, with 7 bases between the two germline ends. CDR1 is SGHAT, CDR2 FQNNGV, per germline. This CDR3 spans 14 amino acids. CDR3 residues: CASSLAGAQETQYF. The CDR3 bases are TGTGCCAGCAGCTTAGCGGGAGCCCAAGAGACCCAGTACTTC.

J is TRBJ2-1 and V is TRBV9; 11 positions match TRBD1. Germline V CDR1 and CDR2: SGDLS, YYNGEE. J lost 10 bases, V lost 4 bases, and 4 bases had no gene match. This CDR3 has 13 amino acids. As DNA, the CDR3 is TGTGCCAGCAGCACCCGGACAGGGGGCGAGCAGTTCTTC. Protein sequence: CASSTRTGGEQFF.

The rearrangement uses TRBV7-8 and TRBJ2-1; tentatively, D is TRBD2 (5 bases). This CDR3 has 13 residues. V lost 8 bases and J lost 4, with 12 bases in between. The germline V gene encodes CDR1 SGHVS and CDR2 FQNEAQ. CDR3 DNA: TGTGCCAGCGGGAGAGGATCGTACAATGAGCAGTTCTTC. Residues: CASGRGSYNEQFF.

As regards this clone: Other DNA sequences in the sample encode the same CDR3. V is TRBV2 and J is TRBJ2-3; tentatively, D is TRBD2 (6 bases). V was clipped by 6 bases and J by 3 bases, with 13 bases between them. The CDR3 runs to 14 residues. The V gene's germline CDR1 is SNHLY and CDR2 FYNNEI. Written as DNA, the CDR3 is TGTGCCAGCAGCCGGGACCGGGGGACAGATACGCAGTATTTT. Its translation is CASSRDRGTDTQYF.

The rearrangement joins TRBV4-1 to TRBJ2-7; D may be TRBD1 (5 bases). The germline V and J ends were trimmed by 1 base and 1 base, with 11 bases remaining between them. The CDR3 runs 15 residues. Looked up from germline, CDR1 is MGHRA and CDR2 is YSYEKL. CDR3 region: CASSQVPGFSYEQYF. CDR3 DNA: TGCGCCAGCAGCCAAGTCCCAGGGTTTTCCTACGAGCAGTACTTC.

The gene calls are TRBV9 and TRBJ1-6, with 7 bases matching TRBD1. With 4 bases clipped from V and 7 bases from J, the junction kept 5 bases outside the gene matches. The germline V gene has CDR1 SGDLS and CDR2 YYNGEE. CDR3 length: 14 residues. CDR3 nucleotides: TGTGCCAGCAGCAAAGGACAGGTCAATTCACCCCTCCACTTT. Amino acids: CASSKGQVNSPLHF.

The rearrangement joins TRBV7-9 to TRBJ2-3, with 7 bases identical to TRBD1. The CDR3 contains 13 residues. After removal of 9 bases from V and 2 bases from J, the junction contained 5 bases not matched to a gene. Germline V gives CDR1 SEHNR, CDR2 FQNEAQ (reference sequence). Here the CDR3 DNA reads TGTGCCAGTCGGGACAGTACCACAGATACGCAGTATTTT. It translates to CASRDSTTDTQYF.

A single count supports this clone. Here the CDR3 DNA reads TGCGCCAGCAGTAAAGGAGGGGAAGAGACCCAGTACTTC. This translates into CASSKGGEETQYF. The chain links TRBV5-1 to TRBJ2-5; D perhaps matches TRBD2 (6 bases). Germline CDR1 SGHRS, CDR2 YFSETQ. Trimming shortened V by 5 bases and J by 3 bases, and 11 bases separated the two germline ends. This CDR3 has 13 amino acids.

The rearrangement uses TRBV4-1 and TRBJ2-3; TRBD2 matches at 7 bases. The germline CDR1 and CDR2 sequences are MGHRA and YSYEKL. J gave up 0 bases and V 4 bases, and 13 bases lay outside the gene matches. The CDR3 contains 18 residues. CDR3 nucleotide sequence: TGCGCCAGCAGCCTCCCCCTAGCTAGCGGAGCTAGCACAGATACGCAGTATTTT. It codes for CASSLPLASGASTDTQYF.

The rearrangement joins TRBV11-2 to TRBJ2-3; 8 positions match TRBD2. The CDR3 has 15 amino acids. The V gene end was trimmed by 2 bases and the J gene end by 2 bases; junction bases not matched to a gene: 3. The V gene's germline CDR1 is SGHAT and CDR2 FQNNGV. The CDR3: CASSLTSGHTDTQYF. In nucleotides, the CDR3 is TGTGCCAGCAGCTTAACTAGCGGACACACAGATACGCAGTATTTT.

The chain has TRBV4-3 and TRBJ2-2; 7 bases are shared with TRBD1. From germline, CDR1 is LGHNA and CDR2 YSLEER. The V gene end was trimmed by 0 bases and the J gene end by 4 bases; junction bases not matched to a gene: 5. The CDR3 contains 16 residues. CDR3: CASSQETGIITGELFF. For the CDR3, the DNA is TGCGCCAGCAGCCAAGAGACAGGGATCATCACCGGGGAGCTGTTTTTT.

This chain joins TRBV28 and TRBJ2-5; 9 bases are a match to TRBD1. The V gene end was trimmed by 4 bases and the J gene end by 5 bases; junction bases not matched to a gene: 8. The CDR3 is 15 amino acids. In germline, CDR1 is MDHEN, CDR2 SYDVKM. In DNA, the CDR3 is TGTGCCAGCAGTTACTCCTACAGGGGGCAGGAGACCCAGTACTTC. It yields the protein CASSYSYRGQETQYF.

This clone was observed a few times. Other DNA sequences within the sample encode an identical CDR3. The chain combines TRBV12-3 or TRBV12-4 with TRBJ2-5; D may be TRBD2 (6 bases). Trimming shortened V by 3 bases and J by 4 bases, and 9 bases separated the two germline ends. The CDR3 is 13 residues long. CDR3 in DNA: TGTGCCAGCAGTTTCGGGCGGGGAGAGACCCAGTACTTC. This sequence encodes CASSFGRGETQYF.

This sequence joins TRBV19 and TRBJ1-1, with 10 bases fitting TRBD1. Germline V gives CDR1 LNHDA, CDR2 SQIVND (reference sequence). The CDR3 covers 14 residues. With 7 bases clipped from V and 2 bases from J, the junction kept 4 bases outside the gene matches. This CDR3 reads CASKTGGRNTEAFF. The CDR3 DNA reads TGTGCCAGTAAGACAGGGGGCCGTAACACTGAAGCTTTCTTT.

This clone was observed a handful of times. The DNA of the CDR3 is TGTGCCAGCAGCTTAGGGATAGGGGGAGATGAAAAACTGTTTTTT. The encoded protein is CASSLGIGGDEKLFF. The chain joins TRBV7-2 to TRBJ1-4; possible D gene TRBD1, 6 bases. The germline gives CDR1 SGHTA, CDR2 FQGNSA. Trimming took off 1 base at V and 6 bases at J, with 12 bases between the two ends. The CDR3 covers 15 residues.

CDR3 nucleotide sequence: TGTGCCAGTAGTATCGCGGTAGAGGGGGGGGCCCTCCACTTT. It is translated as CASSIAVEGGALHF. V gene TRBV19 combines with J gene TRBJ1-6, with D possibly being TRBD1 (6 bases). This CDR3 is 14 amino acids long. V lost 3 bases and J 14 bases, leaving 17 bases between the germline ends. CDR1 is LNHDA and CDR2 is SQIVND in the germline V gene (reference sequence). Based on the CDR3 plus reference TRBV19 and TRBJ1-6, the full variable domain is DGGITQSPKYLFRKEGQNVTLSCEQNLNHDAMYWYRQDPGQGLRLIYYSQIVNDFQKGDIAEGYSVSREKKESFPLTVTSAQKNPTAFYLCASSIAVEGGALHFGNGTRLTVT.